Each of the 21 T cell receptor beta chains below was sequenced from the same sample in a study of stem cell transplantation in POMP-related autoinflammatory disease. TCRdb keeps only in-frame clones here, not all; method: immunoSEQ multiplex PCR. The profile shows roughly 68,000 clones, approximately 91% of them singletons. The specimen comprised CD4+ T cells from PBMCs, sampled after stem cell transplantation. The receptors come from a human patient with POMP-related autoinflammation and immune dysregulation (PRAID). Some T cells could come from the graft donor.

This clone was found once. The rearrangement joins TRBV6-5 to TRBJ2-7, with no clear D. Trimming pared 6 bases from V and 3 bases from J, leaving 12 bases between. Per germline, CDR1 MNHEY and CDR2 SVGAGI. This CDR3 contains 13 residues. The CDR3, as DNA: TGTGCCAGCAGCCACGACGCGAACTACGAGCAGTACTTC. It specifies CASSHDANYEQYF.

The chain's CDR3 is CASSFAGAPGEAFF. The DNA for the CDR3 is TGCGCCAGCAGCTTTGCAGGGGCGCCCGGCGAAGCTTTCTTT. The rearrangement links TRBV5-1 to TRBJ1-1; TRBD1 is a possible D gene (6 bases). The CDR3 runs 14 residues. Deletions cut 2 bases from V and 8 bases from J, with 16 bases between. The germline V gene encodes CDR1 SGHRS and CDR2 YFSETQ.

The V call is TRBV3-1 (or the pseudogene TRBV3-2), the J call TRBJ2-2, with TRBD1 matching over 7 bases. With V trimmed by 5 bases and J by 7 bases, 13 bases remained unmatched. The CDR3 totals 16 residues. Germline values: CDR1 LGHDT, CDR2 YNNKEL (reference sequence). CDR3 residues: CASSSRTTGRIGELFF. DNA for the CDR3: TGTGCCAGCAGCTCGCGGACGACAGGGAGAATCGGGGAGCTGTTTTTT.

The chain couples TRBV7-2 to TRBJ2-1; the match to TRBD2 covers 14 bases. The V gene's germline CDR1 is SGHTA and CDR2 FQGNSA. With 5 bases clipped from V and 7 bases from J, the junction kept 7 bases outside the gene matches. This CDR3 contains 16 residues. The CDR3, as DNA: TGTGCCAGCAGCCCCCCGGGACTAGCGGGGGTGAATGAGCAGTTCTTC. Protein sequence: CASSPPGLAGVNEQFF.

This clone was detected once. This sequence joins TRBV7-2 and TRBJ2-2; the match to TRBD2 covers 8 bases. CDR1 is SGHTA and CDR2 is FQGNSA in the germline V gene. J was trimmed by 3 bases and V by 10 bases; bases with no gene match: 13. The CDR3 runs 16 residues. CDR3 sequence: CATGGGVAGYTGELFF. CDR3 nucleotides: TGTGCCACCGGGGGGGGCGTAGCGGGCTACACCGGGGAGCTGTTTTTT. Combining the CDR3 with reference TRBV7-2 and TRBJ2-2 gives the whole variable domain GAGVSQSPSNKVTEKGKDVELRCDPISGHTALYWYRQSLGQGLEFLIYFQGNSAPDKSGLPSDRFSAERTGGSVSTLTIQRTQQEDSAVYLCATGGGVAGYTGELFFGEGSRLTVL.

The genes are TRBV5-1 and TRBJ1-2; 10 bases are shared with TRBD1. J was trimmed by 8 bases and V by 2 bases; bases with no gene match: 6. This CDR3 region has 14 residues. Germline V CDR1 and CDR2: SGHRS, YFSETQ. CDR3 amino acids: CASSLSGQGYGYTF. The CDR3, as DNA: TGCGCCAGCAGCTTATCGGGACAGGGGTACGGCTACACCTTC.

J is TRBJ2-1 and V is TRBV29-1; D is perhaps TRBD1 (7 bases). V gave up 6 bases and J gave up 9 bases, with 21 bases separating them. This CDR3 is 14 amino acids long. Germline loops: CDR1 SQVTM, CDR2 ANQGSEA. CDR3 amino acids: CSVAGQRLQGEQFF. In nucleotides, the CDR3 is TGCAGCGTGGCGGGACAGCGATTACAAGGTGAGCAGTTCTTC.

The V gene is TRBV11-2, the J gene TRBJ2-2; D call uncertain. CDR1 is SGHAT and CDR2 is FQNNGV in the germline V gene. The CDR3 loop spans 12 amino acids. V was clipped by 5 bases and J by 4 bases, with 5 bases between them. The CDR3 coding sequence is TGTGCCAGCAGCCGAATCACCGGGGAGCTGTTTTTT. Its protein product is CASSRITGELFF.

The V and J genes are TRBV10-3 and TRBJ2-7; D is unresolved. The V gene lost 2 bases and the J gene lost 3 bases, with 5 bases spanning the gap. CDR1 is ENHRY, CDR2 SYGVKD, per germline. This CDR3 has 12 amino acids. As DNA, the CDR3 is TGTGCCATCAGTGAGGGGCGCTACGAGCAGTACTTC. Protein: CAISEGRYEQYF.

This sequence joins TRBV18 and TRBJ2-1; 9 bases match TRBD2. The CDR3 sequence is 15 residues long. V lost 3 bases to trimming and J lost 3 bases; unmatched junction nucleotides: 3. Germline V gene sequence: CDR1 KGHSH, CDR2 LQKENI. The CDR3 sequence is CASSPLAGSYNEQFF. The CDR3 nucleotides read TGTGCCAGCTCACCCCTAGCGGGGAGCTACAATGAGCAGTTCTTC. Based on the CDR3 plus reference TRBV18 and TRBJ2-1, the full variable domain is NAGVMQNPRHLVRRRGQEARLRCSPMKGHSHVYWYRQLPEEGLKFMVYLQKENIIDESGMPKERFSAEFPKEGPSILRIQQVVRGDSAAYFCASSPLAGSYNEQFFGPGTRLTVL.

This sequence joins TRBV5-1 and TRBJ2-6; D ambiguous. The V end was cut by 0 bases, the J end by 0 bases, with 7 bases between. Germline V CDR1 and CDR2: SGHRS, YFSETQ. The CDR3 loop spans 16 amino acids. The CDR3 region is CASSLDAPSGANVLTF. The CDR3 nucleotides read TGCGCCAGCAGCTTGGACGCCCCCTCTGGGGCCAACGTCCTGACTTTC. The variable domain in full, with the rest retrieved from reference TRBV5-1 and TRBJ2-6, is KAGVTQTPRYLIKTRGQQVTLSCSPISGHRSVSWYQQTPGQGLQFLFEYFSETQRNKGNFPGRFSGRQFSNSRSEMNVSTLELGDSALYLCASSLDAPSGANVLTFGAGSRLTVL.

The rearrangement joins TRBV24-1 to TRBJ2-7; TRBD2 matches 7 bases. The V gene end was trimmed by 6 bases and the J gene end by 4 bases; junction bases not matched to a gene: 5. CDR1 is KGHDR and CDR2 is SFDVKD in the germline V gene. There are 13 residues in the CDR3. CDR3 DNA: TGTGCCACCAGTCCGTCCGGGGGGTACGAGCAGTACTTC. Translating it yields CATSPSGGYEQYF.

This rearrangement joins TRBV6-9 to TRBJ1-2; no clear D gene. CDR3 length: 9 residues. With 9 bases removed from V and 6 bases from J, the gap between germline ends came to 5 bases. Per the germline V gene, CDR1 is MNHGY and CDR2 is SVAAGI. Here the CDR3 reads CARTNGYTF. The CDR3 DNA sequence: TGTGCCAGGACTAATGGCTACACCTTC.

The chain joins TRBV3-1 (or the pseudogene TRBV3-2) to TRBJ1-1, with TRBD1 identical over 10 bases. Per germline, CDR1 LGHDT and CDR2 YNNKEL (reference sequence). CDR3 length equals 14 residues. The J segment lost 5 bases and the V segment lost 3 bases, leaving 3 bases of the junction unmatched. The CDR3 bases are TGTGCCAGCAGCCAGCCGGGACAGGGGACTGAAGCTTTCTTT. It specifies CASSQPGQGTEAFF.

In nucleotides, the CDR3 is TGCGCCACCTCCCGGGGACTAGCGGGAGGCAGTGAGCAGTTCTTC. It yields the protein CATSRGLAGGSEQFF. The chain uses TRBV4-1 and TRBJ2-1, with 15 bases identical to TRBD2. CDR1 is MGHRA and CDR2 is YSYEKL in the germline V gene. This CDR3 is 15 amino acids long. Trimming removed 10 bases from V and 9 bases from J; junction bases left unmatched: 10.

The chain has TRBV5-1 and TRBJ2-5, with TRBD1 matching 7 bases. This CDR3 is 15 amino acids long. CDR1 SGHRS and CDR2 YFSETQ come from the germline V gene. With 1 base clipped from V and 3 bases from J, the junction kept 6 bases outside the gene matches. As DNA, the CDR3 is TGCGCCAGCAGCTTGTCTCCTGGGACAGAAGAGACCCAGTACTTC. Encoded protein: CASSLSPGTEETQYF.

This clone was recorded only once. The chain has TRBV12-5 and TRBJ2-1; TRBD1 matches at 12 bases. The germline CDR1 and CDR2 sequences are LGHNT and FRNRAP. After removal of 6 bases from V and 7 bases from J, the junction contained 4 bases not matched to a gene. This CDR3 is 14 amino acids long. DNA of the CDR3: TGTGCTAGTGGCCGGGACAGGGGGCGAAATGAGCAGTTCTTC. Its translation: CASGRDRGRNEQFF.

CDR3: CASSLADRDTYEQYF. DNA for the CDR3: TGTGCCAGCAGCTTGGCGGACAGGGACACCTACGAGCAGTACTTC. The chain has TRBV5-5 and TRBJ2-7, with 8 bases fitting TRBD1. Germline-derived CDR1 and CDR2 are SGHKS and YYEKEE (reference sequence). V lost 0 bases, J lost 2 bases, and 4 bases stayed unmatched. This CDR3 region has 15 residues.

The rearrangement links TRBV7-7 to TRBJ1-1; D call uncertain. This CDR3 has 13 residues. The germline V gene has CDR1 SSHAT and CDR2 FNYEAQ (reference sequence). Trimming removed 6 bases from V and 1 base from J, with 9 bases in between. The DNA of the CDR3 is TGTGCCAGCAGTAACAGTGAGAACACTGAAGCTTTCTTT. Residues: CASSNSENTEAFF.

This clone was detected only a few times. The CDR3 DNA sequence: TGTGCCAGCAGCCCGAGCGGAGCTAACACCGGGGAGCTGTTTTTT. Translation gives CASSPSGANTGELFF. The genes are TRBV5-5 and TRBJ2-2; weak D call: TRBD2 (5 bases). The CDR3 spans 15 residues. Per the germline V gene, CDR1 is SGHKS and CDR2 is YYEKEE (reference sequence). Deletions cut 4 bases from V and 2 bases from J, with 12 bases between.

This chain connects TRBV12-3 or TRBV12-4 to TRBJ2-7, with no clear D. Trimming left V 2 bases short and J 1 base short, with 6 bases between. CDR3 length: 13 residues. The DNA for the CDR3 is TGTGCCAGCAGTTTAACACCTTCCTACGAGCAGTACTTC. Amino acids: CASSLTPSYEQYF.